The 25 T cell receptor beta chains presented below share a single source sample, sequenced in a study of blood T cells in healthy people across ages. Next came a second PCR, run for about 7 to 12 cycles, which used a sample-barcoded 5' primer along with a J-beta primer mix. Using its own MiXCR run on the 5' RACE reads, TCRdb lists one record per CDR3 protein. The sample lists about 1.5 million distinct CDR3 sequences, 42% occurring once. The source material was blood. These receptors all stem from a woman aged 18-29 years in good health.

The CDR3: CSARDRGYSYNEQFF. DNA for the CDR3: TGCAGTGCTAGAGATCGAGGCTACTCCTACAATGAGCAGTTCTTC. This chain connects TRBV20-1 to TRBJ2-1; D is uncertain. CDR1 and CDR2 from the germline V gene are DFQATT and SNEGSKA (reference sequence). The CDR3 covers 15 residues. Trimming pared 0 bases from V and 0 bases from J, leaving 9 bases between.

The chain has TRBV10-3 and TRBJ1-2, with 10 bases matching TRBD1. V shed 7 bases, J shed 8 bases, and the junction held 10 bases outside the gene matches. The CDR3 is 14 residues long. Germline V lookup: CDR1 ENHRY, CDR2 SYGVKD. The CDR3 here is CAITQDRGRDGYTF. The CDR3 region has the DNA TGTGCCATCACCCAAGACAGGGGGCGGGACGGCTACACCTTC.

The V and J genes are TRBV27 and TRBJ2-1; tentatively, D is TRBD1 (6 bases). TRBJ2-7 explains the end of the DNA better; the J call may be wrong. The germline V gene has CDR1 MNHEY and CDR2 SMNVEV (reference sequence). This CDR3 contains 16 residues. The DNA of the CDR3 is TGTGCCAGCAGTTACCCAGGGGCTAGTCCCTACAATGAGCAGTACTTC. The encoded protein is CASSYPGASPYNEQYF.

V gene TRBV7-2 combines with J gene TRBJ2-1; 8 bases match TRBD2. With 4 bases clipped from V and 7 bases from J, the junction kept 6 bases outside the gene matches. The CDR3 contains 14 residues. Germline CDR1 is SGHTA and CDR2 is FQGNSA. The CDR3 reads CASSSNGGVNEQFF. The CDR3 DNA reads TGTGCCAGCAGCTCGAACGGGGGGGTGAATGAGCAGTTCTTC.

This clonotype was recorded many times. The chain is built from TRBV14 and TRBJ2-4, with D perhaps matching TRBD1 (7 bases). The DNA end lines up better with TRBJ2-7; the J call may be wrong. The CDR3 has 14 residues. Germline V gives CDR1 SGHDN, CDR2 FVKESK. CDR3 in DNA: TGTGCCAGCAGCCACAGGGGGGATTATAGCGAGCAGTACTTC. As protein: CASSHRGDYSEQYF.

Only a few counts were recorded for this clonotype. V gene TRBV20-1 combines with J gene TRBJ1-2; D may be TRBD1 (6 bases). V lost 1 base to trimming and J lost 5 bases, with 17 bases between them. Germline V gene data show CDR1 as DFQATT and CDR2 as SNEGSKA (reference sequence). The CDR3 has 15 amino acids. CDR3 coding DNA: TGCAGTGCTAGAGTGGTCGCCAGGGGAATTTATGGCTACACCTTC. This gives the protein CSARVVARGIYGYTF.

This clonotype has more than one count but fewer than ten. The V and J genes are TRBV7-2 and TRBJ1-1; the D gene is possibly TRBD1 (6 bases). The CDR3 sequence is 14 residues long. The germline V gene has CDR1 SGHTA and CDR2 FQGNSA. V lost 4 bases, J lost 1 base, and 10 bases lay in between. CDR3 protein: CASSWTAQNTEAFF. The CDR3 nucleotides read TGTGCCAGCAGCTGGACAGCTCAGAACACTGAAGCTTTCTTT.

The chain combines TRBV20-1 with TRBJ2-7; possible D gene TRBD2, 6 bases. CDR1 and CDR2 (germline): DFQATT, SNEGSKA (reference sequence). The CDR3 length is 15 residues. V lost 0 bases to trimming and J lost 2 bases, with 14 bases between them. The CDR3, as DNA: TGCAGTGCTAGAGAGCTTGCGGGGTTGACCTACGAGCAGTACTTC. This encodes CSARELAGLTYEQYF.

This clonotype appeared a single time. J is TRBJ2-5 and V is TRBV20-1; D tentatively fits TRBD1 or TRBD2 (5 bases each). Germline-derived CDR1 and CDR2 are DFQATT and SNEGSKA (reference sequence). The length of the CDR3 is 19 residues. Trimming took off 2 bases at V and 4 bases at J, with 29 bases between the two ends. For the CDR3, the DNA is TGCAGTGCTAGATCATCGTTCCCGGGACGAGCGAGCCCTAGAGAGACCCAGTACTTC. Translating gives CSARSSFPGRASPRETQYF.

This sequence joins TRBV20-1 and TRBJ1-1; TRBD1 agrees at 7 bases. The CDR3 has 14 amino acids. Germline CDR1 is DFQATT and CDR2 is SNEGSKA (reference sequence). With V trimmed by 2 bases and J by 2 bases, 5 bases remained unmatched. CDR3 in amino acids: CSARSGTANTEAFF. CDR3 nucleotides: TGCAGTGCTAGAAGCGGGACAGCAAACACTGAAGCTTTCTTT.

The table lists this clonotype with a few counts. The V call is TRBV7-6, the J call TRBJ1-2; D is unresolved. Trimming pared 4 bases from V and 0 bases from J, leaving 24 bases between. CDR3 length equals 19 residues. CDR1 and CDR2 (germline): SGHVS, FNYEAQ. CDR3 in amino acids: CASSSRTWAGVATNYGYTF. CDR3 DNA sequence: TGTGCCAGCAGCTCCCGGACCTGGGCAGGTGTAGCCACTAACTATGGCTACACCTTC.

The genes are TRBV5-1 and TRBJ1-5, with a weak D call TRBD1 (6 bases). The V end lost 0 bases, the J end lost 7 bases, and 17 bases lay between the germline ends. The germline gives CDR1 SGHRS, CDR2 YFSETQ. This CDR3 has 16 amino acids. The CDR3 DNA sequence: TGCGCCAGCAGCTTGGGGGCGACAGGTTCAGACCAGCCCCAGCATTTT. It encodes CASSLGATGSDQPQHF.

This clonotype was recorded a few times. The rearrangement joins TRBV6-6 to TRBJ2-1; no clear D. V was trimmed by 6 bases and J by 8 bases, leaving 14 bases between them. This CDR3 contains 13 residues. Germline V gene sequence: CDR1 MNHNY, CDR2 SVGAGI (reference sequence). The CDR3 DNA is TGTGCCAGCAGCCTATCGGATTTGGATGAGCAGTTCTTC. This codes for CASSLSDLDEQFF.

The chain has TRBV5-1 and TRBJ2-1; possibly TRBD1 for D (6 bases). Trimming left V 1 base short and J 10 bases short, with 15 bases between. The CDR3 is 14 amino acids. Germline V gene lookup returns CDR1 SGHRS and CDR2 YFSETQ. Here the CDR3 reads CASSLREQGSEQFF. The CDR3 nucleotides read TGCGCCAGCAGCTTGAGGGAACAGGGCAGCGAGCAGTTCTTC.

This clonotype came up a few times. The chain is built from TRBV15 and TRBJ2-7; 7 bases map to TRBD2. CDR1 LNHNV and CDR2 YYDKDF come from the germline V gene (reference sequence). The CDR3 totals 15 residues. V dropped 0 bases and J dropped 3; count of bases not matched to a gene: 5. CDR3 protein: CATSRDRGDYYEQYF. The DNA of the CDR3 is TGTGCCACCAGCAGAGATCGGGGGGACTACTACGAGCAGTACTTC.

This clonotype showed up many times. The chain recombines TRBV9 with TRBJ1-2, with TRBD1 as a possible D gene (6 bases). Germline CDR1 reads SGDLS; CDR2 reads YYNGEE. This CDR3 has 15 amino acids. V was pared by 0 bases and J by 2 bases, with 11 bases between. CDR3 bases: TGTGCCAGCAGCGTAGCAGGGGAGGGAAACTATGGCTACACCTTC. Translated: CASSVAGEGNYGYTF.

This clonotype was recorded a few times. The chain is built from TRBV10-3 and TRBJ1-1; D not certain. The ends were cut back, 9 bases at V and 4 bases at J, with 12 bases in the middle. Per germline, CDR1 ENHRY and CDR2 SYGVKD. This CDR3 is 12 amino acids long. The DNA for the CDR3 is TGTGCCATAAGGGAGCAGACCACTGAAGCTTTCTTT. Its protein is CAIREQTTEAFF.

V and J are TRBV11-2 and TRBJ2-3, with 8 bases identical to TRBD1. The J segment lost 1 base and the V segment lost 3 bases, leaving 6 bases of the junction unmatched. There are 16 residues in the CDR3. Germline V CDR1 and CDR2: SGHAT, FQNNGV. The DNA of the CDR3 is TGTGCCAGCAGCTTTCTTACAGGGGGTGGCACAGATACGCAGTATTTT. It encodes CASSFLTGGGTDTQYF. Complete variable domain (other parts from reference TRBV11-2 and TRBJ2-3): EAGVAQSPRYKIIEKRQSVAFWCNPISGHATLYWYQQILGQGPKLLIQFQNNGVVDDSQLPKDRFSAERLKGVDSTLKIQPAKLEDSAVYLCASSFLTGGGTDTQYFGPGTRLTVL.

This clonotype was observed a few times. V usage is TRBV2 and J usage is TRBJ1-6; 7 positions match TRBD1. Germline V gives CDR1 SNHLY, CDR2 FYNNEI. V was pared by 6 bases and J by 6 bases, with 8 bases of the junction left unmatched. This CDR3 comprises 15 residues. The CDR3 bases are TGTGCCAGCAGATTACCGGGACAGTTTAATTCACCCCTCCACTTT. This sequence encodes CASRLPGQFNSPLHF.

This clonotype was seen only a few times. This chain uses TRBV6-5 with TRBJ2-7; TRBD2 matches at 8 bases. Germline trimming cut 6 bases from V and 5 bases from J; bases unmatched to any gene: 9. The CDR3 extends over 14 amino acids. Looked up from germline, CDR1 is MNHEY and CDR2 is SVGAGI. The CDR3 nucleotides are TGTGCCAGCAGCCCCACGGGGGGGACGAACGAGCAGTACTTC. Residues: CASSPTGGTNEQYF.

This clonotype was recorded at least ten times. The chain recombines TRBV7-2 with TRBJ2-2, with 9 positions matching TRBD1. The J segment lost 0 bases and the V segment lost 2 bases, leaving 13 bases of the junction unmatched. Germline loops: CDR1 SGHTA, CDR2 FQGNSA. This CDR3 has 20 residues. The CDR3 sequence is CASSLPGTERTGANTGELFF. CDR3 coding DNA: TGTGCCAGCAGCTTACCGGGGACGGAACGGACAGGGGCGAACACCGGGGAGCTGTTTTTT.

The rearrangement joins TRBV12-3 or TRBV12-4 to TRBJ1-3; no definite D call. This CDR3 has 12 amino acids. Trimming took 3 bases from V and 6 from J, leaving 6 bases between them. The CDR3 loop is CASSLGVNTIYF. CDR3 coding DNA: TGTGCCAGCAGTTTGGGAGTAAACACCATATATTTT.

This chain connects TRBV11-3 to TRBJ2-7; D unclear. Germline values: CDR1 SGHNT, CDR2 YENEEA. Trimming removed 2 bases at V and 0 bases at J, with 8 bases between. CDR3 length equals 14 residues. The CDR3 DNA sequence: TGTGCCAGCAGCTTAAGTCCAAACTCCTACGAGCAGTACTTC. Protein: CASSLSPNSYEQYF.

Regarding this clonotype: One end of the junction does not line up with germline, which may come from a read error. For the CDR3, the DNA is TGTGCCAGCAAGGGGAGAGGGGGCTACTACGAGCGGTACTTC. Translation gives CASKGRGGYYERYF. This chain joins TRBV28 and TRBJ2-7, with TRBD1 identical over 7 bases. The CDR3 is 14 amino acids. Germline-derived CDR1 and CDR2 are MDHEN and SYDVKM.

This clonotype was picked up a small number of times. The CDR3, as DNA: TGCGCCAGCAGTGAGAGTCAGGGGGCGCCCGGCTACACCTTC. It is translated as CASSESQGAPGYTF. This chain joins TRBV10-2 and TRBJ1-2, with 8 positions matching TRBD1. With V trimmed by 2 bases and J by 8 bases, 7 bases remained unmatched. The CDR3 has 14 residues. The V gene's germline CDR1 is WSHSY and CDR2 SAAADI.